These 9 T cell receptor beta chains share one sample of origin, sequenced in a study of post-analysis software for immune sequencing data. The study's findings and limits: About 5 TRBV segments occurring more often in patients than controls included TRBV5-6, TRBV5-1 and TRBV20-1.

TCR beta cDNA libraries included unique molecular identifiers. One entry per CDR3 protein, called by TCRdb with MiXCR from the PCR reads. This table has around 500,000 distinct CDR3 sequences, 34% appearing once. No antigen has been identified for these receptors. Material: blood. The receptor set was obtained from a girl aged 2-17 years with multiple sclerosis.

V usage is TRBV5-1 and J usage is TRBJ1-4; TRBD1 matches at 7 bases. This CDR3 comprises 15 residues. V lost 1 base, J lost 3 bases, and 3 bases stayed unmatched. Germline V CDR1 and CDR2: SGHRS, YFSETQ. This CDR3 reads CASSLWTGANEKLFF. For the CDR3, the DNA is TGCGCCAGCAGCTTGTGGACAGGTGCTAATGAAAAACTGTTTTTT. Full variable domain (missing parts from reference TRBV5-1 and TRBJ1-4): KAGVTQTPRYLIKTRGQQVTLSCSPISGHRSVSWYQQTPGQGLQFLFEYFSETQRNKGNFPGRFSGRQFSNSRSEMNVSTLELGDSALYLCASSLWTGANEKLFFGSGTQLSVL.

The J gene is TRBJ1-4, the V gene TRBV29-1; D perhaps matches TRBD1 (5 bases). Germline assignment: CDR1 SQVTM and CDR2 ANQGSEA. Trimming removed 7 bases at V and 3 bases at J, with 12 bases between. This CDR3 has 13 amino acids. Written as DNA, the CDR3 is TGCAGCGCTAAGGGACGCCCTAATGAAAAACTGTTTTTT. Its translation is CSAKGRPNEKLFF.

This clonotype was seen only a few times. V and J are TRBV29-1 and TRBJ2-1, with unresolved D. The CDR3 is made up of 10 amino acids. The germline CDR1 and CDR2 sequences are SQVTM and ANQGSEA. The V end was cut by 4 bases, the J end by 9 bases, with 7 bases between. The CDR3 coding sequence is TGCAGCGTTGCCGGCCGTGAGCAGTTCTTC. Its protein is CSVAGREQFF.

The chain uses TRBV5-1 and TRBJ2-7; 7 nucleotides agree with TRBD2. The CDR3 sequence is 14 residues long. J was trimmed by 7 bases and V by 2 bases; bases with no gene match: 9. Per germline, CDR1 SGHRS and CDR2 YFSETQ. DNA of the CDR3: TGCGCCAGCAGCTTCGCGGGGGACGACAATGAGCAGTACTTC. Translating it yields CASSFAGDDNEQYF.

The V gene is TRBV29-1, the J gene TRBJ2-1; TRBD1 or TRBD2 may be the D gene (6 bases each). Per the germline V gene, CDR1 is SQVTM and CDR2 is ANQGSEA. Trimming pared 3 bases from V and 9 bases from J, leaving 15 bases between. The CDR3 is made up of 13 amino acids. The CDR3, as DNA: TGCAGCGTTGATAGAGGGGGGAGAGGTGAGCAGTTCTTC. Amino acids: CSVDRGGRGEQFF.

This clonotype was found a few times. The chain combines TRBV5-1 with TRBJ1-2, with 7 bases aligning to TRBD1. CDR3 length: 16 amino acids. Unmatched junction bases numbered 13, after V lost 4 bases and J lost 4 bases. CDR1 and CDR2 from the germline V gene are SGHRS and YFSETQ. CDR3: CASSAQAKGQRYGYTF. The CDR3 DNA reads as TGCGCCAGCAGCGCCCAGGCGAAGGGACAGCGCTATGGCTACACCTTC.

In regard to this clonotype: Germline is not matched at one junction end, which may reflect a read error. The CDR3 here is CASKSGTNQETLYF. CDR3 sequence (DNA): TGCGCCAGCAAGAGCGGGACAAACCAAGAGACCCTGTACTTC. V and J are TRBV10-2 and TRBJ2-5; possibly TRBD2 for D (7 bases). Germline V gene data show CDR1 as WSHSY and CDR2 as SAAADI. The CDR3 has 14 amino acids.

This clonotype was found a few times. V gene TRBV18 combines with J gene TRBJ2-6; TRBD1 matches 8 bases. Germline-derived CDR1 and CDR2 are KGHSH and LQKENI. Trimming took 6 bases from V and 4 from J; bases not matched to a gene: 17. The CDR3 is 19 residues long. For the CDR3, the DNA is TGTGCCAGCTCGATCAAGACAGGGGTGCGTCTAAACGGGGCCAACGTCCTGACTTTC. Amino acid sequence: CASSIKTGVRLNGANVLTF.

Only a few counts were recorded for this clonotype. The J gene is TRBJ2-3, the V gene TRBV6-1, with a weak D call TRBD2 (5 bases). Trimming removed 4 bases from V and 3 bases from J, with 20 bases in between. The length of the CDR3 is 17 residues. Germline CDR1 is MNHNS and CDR2 is SASEGT. Here the CDR3 DNA reads TGTGCCAGCAGTGGCTCCTTGCGTCGGGGTGGGACAGATACGCAGTATTTT. Translation gives CASSGSLRRGGTDTQYF.